This T cell receptor beta chain came from a study of control samples from healthy donors and cancer patients (dated by TCRdb to about 2020). In the case of this clone: Its specific antigen is unknown. Per-nucleotide qualities are absent, and no much larger clonotype sits a single base away.

The trim is 0 bases for V and 8 bases for J, with a gap of 14 bases between the germline ends. From the cysteine through the phenylalanine, the CDR3 covers 15 amino acids. Here the CDR3 DNA is all that survives: 45 bases in frame from base 1. CDR1 and CDR2 (LGHNA, YSLEER) derive from the germline V gene. Library preparation used the immunoSEQ multiplex PCR assay. The immuneACCESS repertoire file appears here via TCRdb, limited to in-frame rearrangements. These files lack a portion of the clones; in checked studies, under half of the deficit traces to unresolved V genes, and the cause of the others is not known. The sample data list 150,000 to 200,000 clones, and approximately 90% of these were observed just once. Jointly, the top ten make up 9.5% to 15% of the sample.

The V and J segments used are TRBV4-3 and TRBJ1-5, with the identity of the D gene unclear. This receptor was identified in a man aged 30-40 years in good health. The specimen was blood. The sequenced DNA: TGCGCCAGCAGCCAAGATCGCGCAGACGGGGAGCCCCAGCATTTT. Its product reads: CASSQDRADGEPQHF.